This is a list of T cell receptor beta chains from one sample in a study of T-cell reconstitution after alpha-beta-depleted transplantation in children. Via MiXCR, TCRdb re-called the PCR reads, giving one row per CDR3 protein. This table has over 300,000 distinct CDR3 sequences, 10% to 13% appearing once. The input for sequencing was PBMCs from the stem cell graft donor, taken from the stem cell graft. All receptors derive from a human donor who donated a stem cell graft to a child with acute lymphoblastic leukemia. CDR3s leave out the opening cysteine and the closing phenylalanine or tryptophan.

v_call cdr3_aa
TRBV12-3/TRBV12-4 ASSSLSANQPQH
TRBV25-1 ASSDGYNEQF
TRBV4-2 ASSQSGTGGSGTQY
TRBV20-1 SARPTPNEQY
TRBV20-1 SAPRTGETQY
TRBV29-1 SVYGRGVGTGELF
TRBV11-2 ASSLSGLAGGFTYEQY
TRBV5-1 ASSTGLAVINNEQF
TRBV12-3/TRBV12-4 ASSGFRNSYNEQF
TRBV29-1 SVEGDSLNEQY
TRBV15 ATSTGGSSYNEQF
TRBV4-1 ASSQDGGQGNTIY
TRBV7-9 ASTSPGLQYTGELF
TRBV18 ASSPDRTNYGYT
TRBV6-2/TRBV6-3 ASSYSYTGIEQF
TRBV7-9 ASSLLRYTDTQY
TRBV13 ASSPSLAGTYNEQF
TRBV6-1 ASSPRLAGEFADEQF
TRBV11-2 ASSRIWDGRESNQPQH
TRBV29-1 STREDMNTEAF
TRBV7-8 ASSTSGTRGETQY
TRBV30 AWISPAGSSYEQY
TRBV4-3 ASSQDRGLNNEQF